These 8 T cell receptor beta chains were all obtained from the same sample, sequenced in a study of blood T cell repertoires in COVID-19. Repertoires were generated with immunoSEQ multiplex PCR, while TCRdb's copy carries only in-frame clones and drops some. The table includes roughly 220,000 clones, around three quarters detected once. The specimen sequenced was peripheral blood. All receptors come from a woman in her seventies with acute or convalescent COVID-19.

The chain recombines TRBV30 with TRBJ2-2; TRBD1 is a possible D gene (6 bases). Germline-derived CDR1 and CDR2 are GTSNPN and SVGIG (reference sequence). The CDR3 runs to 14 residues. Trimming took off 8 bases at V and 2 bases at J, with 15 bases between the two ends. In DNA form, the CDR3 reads TGTGCCCGACGGACAGCGTCTAACACCGGGGAGCTGTTTTTT. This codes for CARRTASNTGELFF.

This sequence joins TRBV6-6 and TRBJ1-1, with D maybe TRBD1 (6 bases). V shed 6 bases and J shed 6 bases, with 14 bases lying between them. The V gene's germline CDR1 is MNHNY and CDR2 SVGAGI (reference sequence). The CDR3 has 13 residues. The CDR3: CASRPTGFPEAFF. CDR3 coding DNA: TGTGCCAGCAGGCCCACAGGGTTCCCTGAAGCTTTCTTT.

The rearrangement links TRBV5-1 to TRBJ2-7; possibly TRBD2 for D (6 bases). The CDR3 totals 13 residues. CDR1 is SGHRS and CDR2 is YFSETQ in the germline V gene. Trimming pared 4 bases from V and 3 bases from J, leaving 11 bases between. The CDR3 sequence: CASSRRERYEQYF. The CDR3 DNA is TGCGCCAGCAGCAGGAGGGAGCGCTACGAGCAGTACTTC. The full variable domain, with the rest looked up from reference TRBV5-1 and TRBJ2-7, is KAGVTQTPRYLIKTRGQQVTLSCSPISGHRSVSWYQQTPGQGLQFLFEYFSETQRNKGNFPGRFSGRQFSNSRSEMNVSTLELGDSALYLCASSRRERYEQYFGPGTRLTVT.

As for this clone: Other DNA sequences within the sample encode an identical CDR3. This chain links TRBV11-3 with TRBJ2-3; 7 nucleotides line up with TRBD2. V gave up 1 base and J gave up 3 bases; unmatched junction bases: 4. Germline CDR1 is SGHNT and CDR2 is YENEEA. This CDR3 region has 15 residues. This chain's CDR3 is CASSLGGSGTDTQYF. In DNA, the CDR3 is TGTGCCAGCAGCTTAGGCGGGAGTGGAACAGATACGCAGTATTTT.

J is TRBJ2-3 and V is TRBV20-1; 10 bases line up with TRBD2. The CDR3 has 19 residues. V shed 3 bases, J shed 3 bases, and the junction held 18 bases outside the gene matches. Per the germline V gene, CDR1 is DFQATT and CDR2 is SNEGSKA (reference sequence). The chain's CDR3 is CSASTTLFGTSAETDTQYF. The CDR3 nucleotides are TGCAGTGCTAGTACCACCTTATTTGGGACTAGCGCGGAGACAGATACGCAGTATTTT.

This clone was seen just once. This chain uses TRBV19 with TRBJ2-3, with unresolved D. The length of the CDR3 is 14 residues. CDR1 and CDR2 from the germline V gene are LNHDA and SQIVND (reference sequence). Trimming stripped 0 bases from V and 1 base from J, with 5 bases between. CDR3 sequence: CASSIESRTDTQYF. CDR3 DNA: TGTGCCAGTAGTATAGAAAGCCGCACAGATACGCAGTATTTT.

This CDR3 is CASSLQLAGNTGELFF. The CDR3 nucleotides are TGTGCCAGCAGCTTACAGCTAGCGGGGAACACCGGGGAGCTGTTTTTT. The genes are TRBV7-6 and TRBJ2-2; 8 positions agree with TRBD2. With V trimmed by 2 bases and J by 1 base, 3 bases remained unmatched. The CDR3 length is 16 residues. Germline CDR1 is SGHVS and CDR2 is FNYEAQ.

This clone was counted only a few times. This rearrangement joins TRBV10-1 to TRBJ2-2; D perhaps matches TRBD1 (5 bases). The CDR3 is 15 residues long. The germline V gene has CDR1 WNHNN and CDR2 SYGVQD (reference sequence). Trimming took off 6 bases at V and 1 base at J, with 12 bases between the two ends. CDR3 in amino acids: CASSSDTLNTGELFF. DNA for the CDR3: TGCGCCAGCAGCTCGGACACGCTGAACACCGGGGAGCTGTTTTTT.